Shown below are 3 T cell receptor beta chains from a single sample sequenced in a study of blood T cell repertoires in COVID-19. Sequencing used immunoSEQ multiplex PCR; TCRdb keeps in-frame clones, though not all of them. The repertoire holds tens of thousands of clones, around 75% seen once, with approximately 24% in the top ten. Sequencing was done on a sample of peripheral blood. These receptors were collected from a human donor in a cohort sampled during active COVID-19.

Written as DNA, the CDR3 is TGCGCCAGCAGCCAAGCCACGCAAGGACTAGCGGAAGGGTACAATGAGCAGTTCTTC. Translated, it gives CASSQATQGLAEGYNEQFF. The chain employs TRBV4-1 and TRBJ2-1; 10 bases align to TRBD2. Per the germline V gene, CDR1 is MGHRA and CDR2 is YSYEKL. J lost 4 bases, V lost 1 base, and 13 bases had no gene match. The CDR3 is made up of 19 amino acids.

V is TRBV25-1 and J is TRBJ2-1, with D tentatively TRBD1 (6 bases). Germline CDR1 MGHDK, CDR2 SYGVNS. The CDR3 contains 13 residues. V shed 6 bases and J shed 4 bases, with 10 bases lying between them. CDR3 region: CASRDREYNEQFF. The CDR3 nucleotides are TGTGCCAGCAGGGACAGAGAGTACAATGAGCAGTTCTTC.

The chain carries TRBV4-3 and TRBJ2-2; TRBD2 aligns across 8 bases. This CDR3 contains 19 residues. Germline CDR1 reads LGHNA; CDR2 reads YSLEER. With 0 bases clipped from V and 0 bases from J, the junction kept 9 bases outside the gene matches. CDR3 sequence reads: CASSQESSGGRTNTGELFF. CDR3 bases: TGCGCCAGCAGCCAAGAATCGAGTGGCGGGAGGACGAACACCGGGGAGCTGTTTTTT.